A selection of T cell receptor beta chains follows, all from one sample in a study of shared clonotypes between healthy human individuals. TCRdb's copy holds only in-frame clones and misses some; the assay was immunoSEQ multiplex PCR. The repertoire consists of roughly 1 million clones, with around four fifths occurring once and the leading ten covering around 1.5%. The material sequenced was memory CD4+ T cells sorted from blood. The receptor source for this set is a man aged 18 to 35 in good health. CDR3s leave out the opening cysteine and the closing phenylalanine or tryptophan.

j_call v_call cdr3_aa
TRBJ2-5 TRBV5-5 ASSLLGFLETQY
TRBJ1-3 TRBV9 ASSVRDSSGNTIY
TRBJ2-1 TRBV30 AWSLGYNEQF
TRBJ1-5 TRBV9 ASSVDGSQPQH
TRBJ1-6 TRBV18 ASSPIQGLLNSPLH
TRBJ1-1 TRBV10-3 AISGQGRVSEAF
TRBJ2-7 TRBV30 AWSVPSGITSGYEQY
TRBJ1-5 TRBV18 ASSPGGQGSIAPSQPQH
TRBJ2-1 TRBV18 ASSPPGQGFNEQF
TRBJ1-2 TRBV7-9 ASSSVGVGYT
TRBJ1-1 TRBV11-1 ASSSRDRGSDGEAF
TRBJ2-3 TRBV19 ASSIGLAGRGTDTQY
TRBJ1-4 TRBV7-2 ASSPSRILAEKLF
TRBJ2-2 TRBV10-3 AISERRDTGELF
TRBJ1-2 TRBV7-2 ASSLGGPNYGYT
TRBJ2-6 TRBV30 AWSVRRGYSGANVLT
TRBJ2-3 TRBV19 ASSEARATDTQY
TRBJ1-1 TRBV2 ASSEGVKAF
TRBJ2-7 TRBV7-3 ASSLEGASGEQY
TRBJ2-5 TRBV5-1 ASSPEGGKETQY
TRBJ2-7 TRBV19 ASIAQGGEQY
TRBJ2-7 TRBV5-5 ASSRGEEPAYEQY
TRBJ1-5 TRBV6-5 ASSYGQGGQPQH
TRBJ2-1 TRBV19 ASSRADPINEQF
TRBJ2-1 TRBV10-1 ASSESGVGANEQF
TRBJ2-2 TRBV10-3 AIKKAGVDTGELF
TRBJ2-2 TRBV11-3 ASSSDVERPGELF
TRBJ1-1 TRBV6-5 ASSYFGTGTTEAF
TRBJ1-3 TRBV5-1 ASSLTGLQGGNTIY
TRBJ2-3 TRBV19 ATTGPNTDTQY
TRBJ2-3 TRBV29-1 SVDLARHITDTQY
TRBJ2-3 TRBV29-1 SVEEGGVRDTQY
TRBJ2-5 TRBV28 ASSPTPSGRMKTQY
TRBJ2-5 TRBV13 ASSSFTPDNLAETQY
TRBJ2-3 TRBV7-3 ASSLYGGISPDTQY
TRBJ2-1 TRBV11-2 ASGSIAGAGNEQF
TRBJ2-7 TRBV28 ASSSLLYEQY
TRBJ1-3 TRBV11-1 ASSVNGGAYGNTIY
TRBJ2-7 TRBV7-8 ASSFGRVGDVEQY